The 20 T cell receptor beta chains presented below share a single source sample, sequenced in a study of blood T cell repertoires in COVID-19. The protocol was immunoSEQ multiplex PCR, while the TCRdb copy is restricted to in-frame clones and leaves out a portion. The sample shows about 250,000 clones, approximately 83% of them seen only once. Specimen: peripheral blood. These receptors originate from a person aged 65 to 85 with COVID-19, enrolled during active disease.

The rearrangement links TRBV11-2 to TRBJ1-6, with 9 bases aligning to TRBD1. This CDR3 has 16 amino acids. Germline assignment: CDR1 SGHAT and CDR2 FQNNGV. The ends lost 5 bases at V and 8 bases at J; junction bases unmatched: 10. CDR3 sequence reads: CASSPQQGARYSPLHF. The CDR3, as DNA: TGTGCCAGCAGCCCCCAACAGGGGGCCAGGTATTCACCCCTCCACTTT. The whole variable domain, remainder taken from reference TRBV11-2 and TRBJ1-6, is EAGVAQSPRYKIIEKRQSVAFWCNPISGHATLYWYQQILGQGPKLLIQFQNNGVVDDSQLPKDRFSAERLKGVDSTLKIQPAKLEDSAVYLCASSPQQGARYSPLHFGNGTRLTVT.

This clone was seen a handful of times. V is TRBV11-2 and J is TRBJ1-2, with D possibly TRBD1 on 5 matching bases. The CDR3 sequence is 15 residues long. Per the germline V gene, CDR1 is SGHAT and CDR2 is FQNNGV. Trimming left V 5 bases short and J 8 bases short, with 21 bases between. CDR3 sequence: CASSRLAAGPAGYTF. CDR3 DNA: TGTGCCAGCAGCCGCCTAGCGGCAGGGCCCGCAGGCTACACCTTC. The complete variable domain, with remaining parts taken from reference TRBV11-2 and TRBJ1-2, reads EAGVAQSPRYKIIEKRQSVAFWCNPISGHATLYWYQQILGQGPKLLIQFQNNGVVDDSQLPKDRFSAERLKGVDSTLKIQPAKLEDSAVYLCASSRLAAGPAGYTFGSGTRLTVV.

This clone was seen many times. CDR3 nucleotide sequence: TGTGCCAGCAGTTCCCAACAGGTTCCAGGGTACGAGCAGTACTTC. This gives the protein CASSSQQVPGYEQYF. This chain joins TRBV6-5 and TRBJ2-7; possibly TRBD1 for D (5 bases). Germline V CDR1 and CDR2: MNHEY, SVGAGI. This CDR3 is 15 amino acids long. V shed 4 bases and J shed 4 bases, with 17 bases lying between them.

This chain uses TRBV20-1 with TRBJ1-1; 7 positions agree with TRBD1. The CDR3 contains 11 residues. Per the germline V gene, CDR1 is DFQATT and CDR2 is SNEGSKA (reference sequence). With V trimmed by 1 base and J by 12 bases, 5 bases remained unmatched. The CDR3 spells CSARGEGASFF. The CDR3 bases are TGCAGTGCTAGAGGAGAGGGGGCATCTTTCTTT.

This chain links TRBV5-1 with TRBJ2-5, with 8 nucleotides matching TRBD2. From germline, CDR1 is SGHRS and CDR2 YFSETQ. Trimming cost V 8 bases and J 3 bases; bases outside gene matches: 9. This CDR3 is built from 14 residues. The CDR3 loop reads CASGYGGAKETQYF. For the CDR3, the DNA is TGCGCCAGTGGCTACGGGGGGGCTAAAGAGACCCAGTACTTC.

The genes are TRBV11-3 and TRBJ2-2; TRBD1 aligns across 10 bases. Germline values: CDR1 SGHNT, CDR2 YENEEA. With 5 bases clipped from V and 5 bases from J, the junction kept 5 bases outside the gene matches. The CDR3 runs to 15 residues. In nucleotides, the CDR3 is TGTGCCAGCAGCGCCGGGACAGGGGATACCGGGGAGCTGTTTTTT. It codes for CASSAGTGDTGELFF.

This chain connects TRBV24-1 to TRBJ1-2; 7 nucleotides line up with TRBD1. With V trimmed by 1 base and J by 8 bases, 12 bases remained unmatched. The germline V gene encodes CDR1 KGHDR and CDR2 SFDVKD. The CDR3 spans 16 residues. CDR3 bases: TGTGCCACCAGTGATTTCAACAGGGGCGCTTCCTCGGGCTACACCTTC. It codes for CATSDFNRGASSGYTF.

The rearrangement links TRBV7-6 to TRBJ2-7; D might be TRBD2 (5 bases). The CDR3 loop spans 12 amino acids. Germline V gene data show CDR1 as SGHVS and CDR2 as FNYEAQ. Trimming removed 5 bases from V and 7 bases from J, with 12 bases in between. The CDR3 DNA follows: TGTGCCAGCAGCCGACCAGGAGGAGAGCAGTACTTC. Translating gives CASSRPGGEQYF. The full variable domain, in which reference TRBV7-6 and TRBJ2-7 provide the parts outside the CDR3, is GAGVSQSPRYKVTKRGQDVALRCDPISGHVSLYWYRQALGQGPEFLTYFNYEAQQDKSGLPNDRFSAERPEGSISTLTIQRTEQRDSAMYRCASSRPGGEQYFGPGTRLTVT.

The gene calls are TRBV11-3 and TRBJ2-3; TRBD1 aligns across 8 bases. The V segment lost 5 bases and the J segment 0 bases; nucleotides outside the gene matches: 7. Germline V gives CDR1 SGHNT, CDR2 YENEEA. The CDR3 has 16 residues. The CDR3 is CASSPGGTGSTDTQYF. DNA of the CDR3: TGTGCCAGCAGCCCTGGCGGGACAGGTAGCACAGATACGCAGTATTTT.

The gene calls are TRBV19 and TRBJ2-3, with D unresolved. The CDR3 is made up of 11 amino acids. Trimming removed 7 bases at V and 5 bases at J, with 7 bases between. The germline V gene encodes CDR1 LNHDA and CDR2 SQIVND (reference sequence). The CDR3 loop reads CASITGDTQYF. CDR3 nucleotides: TGTGCCAGTATTACTGGAGATACGCAGTATTTT.

V gene TRBV5-5 combines with J gene TRBJ1-1; no reliable D call. CDR1 is SGHKS and CDR2 is YYEKEE in the germline V gene (reference sequence). Trimming took off 1 base at V and 7 bases at J, with 14 bases between the two ends. The CDR3 loop spans 14 amino acids. The CDR3 DNA sequence: TGTGCCAGCAGCTTGTCGGTGAGGGCTAGTGAAGCTTTCTTT. Encoded protein: CASSLSVRASEAFF.

The chain uses TRBV10-2 and TRBJ1-4; tentative D call: TRBD1 (5 bases). This CDR3 contains 15 residues. Germline V gene lookup returns CDR1 WSHSY and CDR2 SAAADI. The germline V and J ends were trimmed by 8 bases and 6 bases, with 19 bases remaining between them. CDR3 protein: CASFAPDNRDEKLFF. In DNA form, the CDR3 reads TGCGCCAGCTTTGCCCCGGACAATAGGGATGAAAAACTGTTTTTT.

The genes are TRBV28 and TRBJ1-2; possibly TRBD1 for D (5 bases). V gave up 4 bases and J gave up 3 bases, with 9 bases separating them. Germline V gives CDR1 MDHEN, CDR2 SYDVKM. There are 13 residues in the CDR3. The CDR3 nucleotides read TGTGCCAGCAGTTCAGGGACTCACTATGGCTACACCTTC. It is translated as CASSSGTHYGYTF.

This chain links TRBV11-2 with TRBJ1-1; D unclear. CDR1 and CDR2 from the germline V gene are SGHAT and FQNNGV. The V end lost 5 bases, the J end lost 7 bases, and 8 bases lay between the germline ends. CDR3 length equals 11 residues. The CDR3 is CASSRYGEAFF. CDR3 sequence (DNA): TGTGCCAGCAGCCGATACGGTGAAGCTTTCTTT.

This chain links TRBV4-3 with TRBJ1-1; the match to TRBD1 covers 7 bases. Germline CDR1 and CDR2: LGHNA and YSLEER. This CDR3 is built from 14 residues. J lost 0 bases, V lost 4 bases, and 2 bases had no gene match. The CDR3 DNA reads as TGCGCCAGCAGCCGGGGACAGATGAACACTGAAGCTTTCTTT. Its protein is CASSRGQMNTEAFF.

V is TRBV5-1 and J is TRBJ2-3; TRBD2 matches at 10 bases. With 5 bases clipped from V and 0 bases from J, the junction kept 6 bases outside the gene matches. The CDR3 sequence is 16 residues long. Germline V gene data show CDR1 as SGHRS and CDR2 as YFSETQ. The CDR3 nucleotides are TGCGCCAGCAGGAGCGGGGGGGCCCCTAGCACAGATACGCAGTATTTT. This gives the protein CASRSGGAPSTDTQYF.

The chain employs TRBV2 and TRBJ1-5, with TRBD1 matching over 7 bases. Trimming cost V 3 bases and J 6 bases; bases outside gene matches: 5. This CDR3 comprises 14 residues. Germline V gives CDR1 SNHLY, CDR2 FYNNEI. The CDR3 is CASSDRQGGQPQHF. The CDR3 DNA reads as TGTGCCAGCAGTGACCGACAGGGCGGTCAGCCCCAGCATTTT.

There are a few counts of this clone. This chain links TRBV12-1 with TRBJ2-5; the table gives TRBD2 as D, unverified against the DNA. TRBV12-1 is listed as a pseudogene. This CDR3 comprises 15 residues. The CDR3 loop reads CASNKRRGYQETQYF. The CDR3 nucleotides are TGTGCCAGCAACAAGCGTCGGGGGTACCAAGAGACCCAGTACTTC.

V and J are TRBV3-1 (or the pseudogene TRBV3-2) and TRBJ2-7, with TRBD2 as a possible D gene (5 bases). The CDR3 runs 13 residues. CDR1 is LGHDT and CDR2 is YNNKEL in the germline V gene (reference sequence). V was shortened by 3 bases and J by 4 bases, with 10 bases between the two germline ends. The CDR3 spells CASSQGPGYEQYF. CDR3 DNA: TGTGCCAGCAGCCAGGGTCCGGGGTACGAGCAGTACTTC.

The rearrangement links TRBV18 to TRBJ2-7, with TRBD1 as a possible D gene (6 bases). The length of the CDR3 is 19 residues. Trimming stripped 3 bases from V and 2 bases from J, with 26 bases between. CDR1 KGHSH and CDR2 LQKENI come from the germline V gene. CDR3 in amino acids: CASSPSYADRENEPYEQYF. The DNA of the CDR3 is TGTGCCAGCTCACCTTCGTATGCGGACAGAGAAAATGAACCCTACGAGCAGTACTTC. The complete variable domain, with remaining parts taken from reference TRBV18 and TRBJ2-7, reads NAGVMQNPRHLVRRRGQEARLRCSPMKGHSHVYWYRQLPEEGLKFMVYLQKENIIDESGMPKERFSAEFPKEGPSILRIQQVVRGDSAAYFCASSPSYADRENEPYEQYFGPGTRLTVT.